The clone carrying this TCR beta chain appeared a few times. In the original workflow: For nucleated cells, counts were estimated from reference gene primer amplification. Profiled with immunoSEQ multiplex PCR; TCRdb holds only in-frame clones, not every one. The D gene and trimming were derived from the DNA, and the V and J assignments and clone size from that table. The sample consists of some 200,000 clones, over 75% of them appearing once. Germline lookup yields CDR1 SGHRS and CDR2 YFSETQ. This CDR3 contains 15 residues. The V end was cut by 0 bases, the J end by 6 bases, with 13 bases between. This entry comes from a study of blood T cell repertoires in COVID-19. At the level of the study: Sample material is recorded as cDNA or gDNA derived from T cells, B-cell-depleted T cells, or PBMCs.

Sequences were obtained from peripheral blood. The genes are TRBV5-1 and TRBJ2-1; D gene unclear. This sequence was found in a man aged 50-59 years with acute or convalescent COVID-19. CDR3 DNA sequence: TGCGCCAGCAGCTTGGCTTCAGGCAACGGCAATGAGCAGTTCTTC. The encoded protein is CASSLASGNGNEQFF.